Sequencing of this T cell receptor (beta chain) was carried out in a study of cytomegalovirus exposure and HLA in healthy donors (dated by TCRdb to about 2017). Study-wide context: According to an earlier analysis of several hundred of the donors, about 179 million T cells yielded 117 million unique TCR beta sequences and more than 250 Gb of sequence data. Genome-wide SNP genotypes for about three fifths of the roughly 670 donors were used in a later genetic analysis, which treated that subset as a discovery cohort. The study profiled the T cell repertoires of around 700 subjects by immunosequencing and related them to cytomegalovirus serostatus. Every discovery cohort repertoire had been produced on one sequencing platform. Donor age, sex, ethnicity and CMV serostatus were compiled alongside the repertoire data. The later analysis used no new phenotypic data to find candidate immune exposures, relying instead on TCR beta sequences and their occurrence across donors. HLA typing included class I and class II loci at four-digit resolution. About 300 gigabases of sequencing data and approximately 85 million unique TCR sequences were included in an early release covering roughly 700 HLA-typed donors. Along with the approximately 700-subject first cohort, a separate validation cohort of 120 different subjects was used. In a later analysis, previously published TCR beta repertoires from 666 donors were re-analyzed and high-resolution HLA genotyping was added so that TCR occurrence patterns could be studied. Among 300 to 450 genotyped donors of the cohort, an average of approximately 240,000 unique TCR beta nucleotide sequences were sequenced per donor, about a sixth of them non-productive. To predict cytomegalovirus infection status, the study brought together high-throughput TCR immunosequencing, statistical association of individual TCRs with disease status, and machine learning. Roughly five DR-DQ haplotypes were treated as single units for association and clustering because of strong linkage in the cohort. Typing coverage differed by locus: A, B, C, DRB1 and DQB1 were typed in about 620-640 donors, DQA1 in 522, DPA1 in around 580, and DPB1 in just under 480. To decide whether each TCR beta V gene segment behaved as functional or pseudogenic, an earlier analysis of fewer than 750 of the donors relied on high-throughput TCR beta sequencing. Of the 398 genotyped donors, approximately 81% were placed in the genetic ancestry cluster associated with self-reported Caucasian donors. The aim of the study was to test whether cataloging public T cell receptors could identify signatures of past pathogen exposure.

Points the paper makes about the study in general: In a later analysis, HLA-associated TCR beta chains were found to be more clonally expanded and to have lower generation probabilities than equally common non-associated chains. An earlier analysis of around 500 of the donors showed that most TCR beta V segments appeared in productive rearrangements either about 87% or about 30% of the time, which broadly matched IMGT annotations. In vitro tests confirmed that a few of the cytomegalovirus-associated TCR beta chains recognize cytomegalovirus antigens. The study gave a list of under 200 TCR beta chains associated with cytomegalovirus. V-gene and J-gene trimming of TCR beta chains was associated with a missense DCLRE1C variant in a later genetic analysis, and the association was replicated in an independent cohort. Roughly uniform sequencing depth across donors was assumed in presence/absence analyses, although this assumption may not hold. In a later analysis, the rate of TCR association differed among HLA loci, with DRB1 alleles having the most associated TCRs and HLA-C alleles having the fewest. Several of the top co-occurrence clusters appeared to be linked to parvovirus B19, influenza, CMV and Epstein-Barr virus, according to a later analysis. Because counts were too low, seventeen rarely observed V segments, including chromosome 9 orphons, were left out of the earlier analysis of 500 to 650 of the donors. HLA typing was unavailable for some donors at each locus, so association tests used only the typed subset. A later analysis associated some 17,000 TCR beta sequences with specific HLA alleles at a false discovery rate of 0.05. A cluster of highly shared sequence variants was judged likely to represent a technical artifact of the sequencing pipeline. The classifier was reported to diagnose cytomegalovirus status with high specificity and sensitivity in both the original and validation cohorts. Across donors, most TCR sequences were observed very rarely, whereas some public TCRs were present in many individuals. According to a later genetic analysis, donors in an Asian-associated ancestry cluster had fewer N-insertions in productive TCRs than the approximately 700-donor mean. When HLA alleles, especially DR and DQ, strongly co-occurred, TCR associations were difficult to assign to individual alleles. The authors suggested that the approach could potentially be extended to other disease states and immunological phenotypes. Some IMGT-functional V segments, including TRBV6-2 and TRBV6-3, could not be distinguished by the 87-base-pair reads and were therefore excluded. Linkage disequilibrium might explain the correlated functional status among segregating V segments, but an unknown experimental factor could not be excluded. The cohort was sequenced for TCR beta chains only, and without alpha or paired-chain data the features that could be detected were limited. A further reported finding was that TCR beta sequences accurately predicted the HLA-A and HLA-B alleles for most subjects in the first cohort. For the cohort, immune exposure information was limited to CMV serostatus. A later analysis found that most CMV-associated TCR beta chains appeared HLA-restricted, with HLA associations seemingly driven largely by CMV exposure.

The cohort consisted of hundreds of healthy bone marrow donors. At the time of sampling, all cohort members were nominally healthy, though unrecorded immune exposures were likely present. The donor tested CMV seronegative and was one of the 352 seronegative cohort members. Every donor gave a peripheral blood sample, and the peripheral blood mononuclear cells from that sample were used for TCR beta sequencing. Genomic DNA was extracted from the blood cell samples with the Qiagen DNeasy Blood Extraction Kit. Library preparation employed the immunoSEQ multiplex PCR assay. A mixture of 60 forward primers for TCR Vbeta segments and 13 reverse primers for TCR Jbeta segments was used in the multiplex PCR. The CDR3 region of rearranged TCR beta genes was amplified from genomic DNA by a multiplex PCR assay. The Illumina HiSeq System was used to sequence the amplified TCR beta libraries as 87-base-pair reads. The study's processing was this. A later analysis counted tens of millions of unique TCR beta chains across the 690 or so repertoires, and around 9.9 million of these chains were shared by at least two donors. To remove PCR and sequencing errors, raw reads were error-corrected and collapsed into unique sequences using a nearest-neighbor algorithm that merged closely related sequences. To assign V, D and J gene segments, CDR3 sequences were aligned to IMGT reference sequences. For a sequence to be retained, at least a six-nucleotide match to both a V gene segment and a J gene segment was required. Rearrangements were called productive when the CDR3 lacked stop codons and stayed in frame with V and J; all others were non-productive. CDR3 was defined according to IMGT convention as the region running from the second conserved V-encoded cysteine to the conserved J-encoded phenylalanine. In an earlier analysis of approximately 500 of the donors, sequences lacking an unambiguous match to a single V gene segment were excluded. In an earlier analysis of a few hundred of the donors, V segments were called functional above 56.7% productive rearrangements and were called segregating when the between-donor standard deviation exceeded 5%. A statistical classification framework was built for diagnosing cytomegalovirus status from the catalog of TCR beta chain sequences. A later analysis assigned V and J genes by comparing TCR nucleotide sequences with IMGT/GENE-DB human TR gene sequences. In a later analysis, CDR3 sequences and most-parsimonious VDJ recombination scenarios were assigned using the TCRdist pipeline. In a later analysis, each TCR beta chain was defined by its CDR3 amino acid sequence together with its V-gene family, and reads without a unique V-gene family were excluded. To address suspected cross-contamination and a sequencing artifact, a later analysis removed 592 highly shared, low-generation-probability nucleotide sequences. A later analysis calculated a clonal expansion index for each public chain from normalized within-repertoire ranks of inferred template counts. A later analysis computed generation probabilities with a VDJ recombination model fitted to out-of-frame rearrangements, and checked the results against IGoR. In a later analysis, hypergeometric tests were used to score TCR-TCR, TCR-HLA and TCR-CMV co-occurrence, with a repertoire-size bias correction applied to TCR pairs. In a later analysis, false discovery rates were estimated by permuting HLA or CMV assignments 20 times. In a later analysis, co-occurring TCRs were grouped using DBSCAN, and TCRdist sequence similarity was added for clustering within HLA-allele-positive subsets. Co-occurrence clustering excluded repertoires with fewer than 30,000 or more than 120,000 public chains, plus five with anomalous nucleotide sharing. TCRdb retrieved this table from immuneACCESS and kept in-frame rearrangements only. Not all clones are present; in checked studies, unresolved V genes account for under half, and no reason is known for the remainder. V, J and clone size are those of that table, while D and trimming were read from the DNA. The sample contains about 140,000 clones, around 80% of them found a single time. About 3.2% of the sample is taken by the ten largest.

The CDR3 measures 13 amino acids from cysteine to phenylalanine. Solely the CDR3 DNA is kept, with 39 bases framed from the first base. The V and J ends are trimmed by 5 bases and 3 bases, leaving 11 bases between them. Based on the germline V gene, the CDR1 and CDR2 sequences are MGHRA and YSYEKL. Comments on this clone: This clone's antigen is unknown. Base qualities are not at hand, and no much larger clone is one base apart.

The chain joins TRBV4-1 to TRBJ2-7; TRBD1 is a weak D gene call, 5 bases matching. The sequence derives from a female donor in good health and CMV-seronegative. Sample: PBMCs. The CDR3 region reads CASSWGFYYEQYF. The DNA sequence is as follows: TGCGCCAGCAGCTGGGGCTTCTACTACGAGCAGTACTTC.